This T cell receptor (beta chain) was obtained from a study of T cell repertoires in cytomegalovirus infection. About the study: Public TCR beta signatures provided an indication of both CMV infection and a matching HLA type. Study observations and caveats: What dominated the ex vivo response were HLA-C-restricted CMV-specific TCR beta clonotypes. Totalled public TCR beta family frequency picked out people who carried CMV plus the relevant HLA.

One entry per CDR3 protein, called by TCRdb with MiXCR from the reads. The repertoire has 76,000 or so distinct CDR3 sequences, about 3.8% of them found once; the top ten carry under 6%. V was trimmed by 6 bases and J by 4 bases, leaving 10 bases between them. The CDR3 is 14 amino acids. This clonotype was observed many times. Its matching antigen is unknown. The sequence was collected from a human donor in good health (CMV status not recorded). Some clones in this sample may be carry-over from other donors' samples. The chain uses TRBV12-3 or TRBV12-4 and TRBJ2-6; D not resolved. Sequences were obtained from PBMCs. The DNA of the CDR3 is TGTGCCAGCAGCCTCCTCGGGGGGGCCAACGTCCTGACTTTC. It encodes CASSLLGGANVLTF.